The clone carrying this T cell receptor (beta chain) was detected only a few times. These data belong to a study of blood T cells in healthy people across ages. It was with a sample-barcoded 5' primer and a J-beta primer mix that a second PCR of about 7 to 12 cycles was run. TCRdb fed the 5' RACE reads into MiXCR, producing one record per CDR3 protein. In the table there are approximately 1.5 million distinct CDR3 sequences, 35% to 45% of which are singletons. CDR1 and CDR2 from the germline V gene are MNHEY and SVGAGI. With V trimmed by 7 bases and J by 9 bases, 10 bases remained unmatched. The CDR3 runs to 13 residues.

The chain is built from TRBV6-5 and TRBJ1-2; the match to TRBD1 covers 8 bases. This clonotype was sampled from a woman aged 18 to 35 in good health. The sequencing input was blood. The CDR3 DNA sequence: TGTGCCAGCATCGCCGGGACAGGTTGGCGCTACACCTTC. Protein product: CASIAGTGWRYTF.